This T cell receptor beta chain stems from a study of read filtering for tumor transcriptome and immune sequencing. Study outcomes and limitations: The CD138-negative fraction was mixed bone marrow immune cells, not pure T cells.

A few counts support this clonotype. Its target is unknown. This may be a read error, as it is one base from a much larger clone. The ends lost 6 bases at V and 7 bases at J; junction bases unmatched: 12. Germline CDR1 MNHEY, CDR2 SVGAGI. The CDR3 extends over 15 amino acids. From 400 to 450 ng of RNA, a library with molecular barcoded alpha/delta and beta/gamma adaptors was made. Each CDR3 protein gets one entry after TCRdb re-called the reads with MiXCR. The sample lists about 130,000 distinct CDR3 sequences, around 13% seen once, with 9.5% to 11% in the top ten. The sequencing input was a population of CD138-negative cells sorted from bone marrow. The rearrangement joins TRBV6-5 to TRBJ1-1; TRBD1 aligns across 9 bases. This TCR came from a donor at least 40 years old with multiple myeloma. CDR3 sequence: CASRRTGQGVGEAFF. The CDR3 DNA is TGTGCCAGCAGACGAACGGGACAGGGAGTCGGTGAAGCTTTCTTT.